What follows are 14 T cell receptor beta chains derived from one specimen sequenced in a study of blood T cell repertoires in COVID-19. Sequenced by immunoSEQ multiplex PCR; TCRdb stores in-frame clones only, minus some. Of 100,000 or so clones detected, about four fifths appear once; the ten largest clones hold approximately 9%. Sequencing was performed on peripheral blood. These TCRs come from a woman in her 70s with acute or convalescent COVID-19.

The V and J genes are TRBV27 and TRBJ1-5, with D unresolved. The CDR3 extends over 13 amino acids. The germline gives CDR1 MNHEY, CDR2 SMNVEV (reference sequence). V was clipped by 3 bases and J by 7 bases, with 10 bases between them. The CDR3 DNA is TGTGCCAGCAGTTTCAGTCACCACCAGCCCCAGCATTTT. Translation: CASSFSHHQPQHF.

In this sample, this clone turned up once. V gene TRBV6-5 combines with J gene TRBJ2-3; possibly TRBD2 for D (6 bases). The V and J ends lost 5 bases and 10 bases respectively, with 13 bases between them. Looked up from germline, CDR1 is MNHEY and CDR2 is SVGAGI. CDR3 length: 12 amino acids. In DNA, the CDR3 is TGTGCCAGCAGTCCCCCAGGGAGGCCGCAGTATTTT. It codes for CASSPPGRPQYF.

This clone was detected only a few times. The chain employs TRBV9 and TRBJ1-1, with 8 bases that match TRBD1. CDR3 length: 14 residues. The germline CDR1 and CDR2 sequences are SGDLS and YYNGEE. Trimming cost V 4 bases and J 6 bases; bases outside gene matches: 8. This CDR3 is CASSPRTGWSEAFF. The CDR3 nucleotides read TGTGCCAGCAGCCCCAGGACAGGGTGGTCTGAAGCTTTCTTT.

The rearrangement uses TRBV4-2 and TRBJ2-2; 10 bases match TRBD1. The CDR3 has 17 residues. The V and J ends lost 2 bases and 0 bases, in that order; junction bases with no gene match: 3. Germline-derived CDR1 and CDR2 are LGHNA and YNFKEQ. Here the CDR3 reads CASSQPGQGANTGELFF. In nucleotides, the CDR3 is TGTGCCAGCAGCCAACCCGGACAGGGGGCGAACACCGGGGAGCTGTTTTTT.

As DNA, the CDR3 is TGTGCCAGCAGCTTAGGGGACAGGGGAGGGAAACTGTTTTTT. It specifies CASSLGDRGGKLFF. This chain connects TRBV11-2 to TRBJ1-4; 10 positions agree with TRBD1. V lost 1 base and J lost 11; bases outside the gene matches: 4. The CDR3 extends over 14 amino acids. Germline CDR1 SGHAT, CDR2 FQNNGV.

The rearrangement uses TRBV20-1 and TRBJ2-7, with no clear D. The length of the CDR3 is 17 residues. Trimming stripped 3 bases from V and 1 base from J, with 22 bases between. The V gene's germline CDR1 is DFQATT and CDR2 SNEGSKA (reference sequence). The CDR3 region has the DNA TGCAGTGCTAGTCCTCTGTTAGGCCTACTACCTTCCTACGAGCAGTACTTC. Encoded protein: CSASPLLGLLPSYEQYF.

V gene TRBV9 combines with J gene TRBJ1-2; possible D gene TRBD1, 5 bases. CDR1 is SGDLS, CDR2 YYNGEE, per germline. The germline V and J ends were trimmed by 4 bases and 4 bases, with 20 bases remaining between them. The CDR3 covers 16 residues. The CDR3 region has the DNA TGTGCCAGCAGCTCTCGATGGGGCAGGGTAGGCTATGGCTACACCTTC. Translation: CASSSRWGRVGYGYTF. The entire variable domain, with the rest obtained from reference TRBV9 and TRBJ1-2, is as follows: DSGVTQTPKHLITATGQRVTLRCSPRSGDLSVYWYQQSLDQGLQFLIQYYNGEERAKGNILERFSAQQFPDLHSELNLSSLELGDSALYFCASSSRWGRVGYGYTFGSGTRLTVV.

CDR3 nucleotide sequence: TGCGCCAGCAGCCAGGAGACAGGGGCTAACTATGGCTACACCTTC. As protein: CASSQETGANYGYTF. This sequence joins TRBV4-1 and TRBJ1-2; 8 bases map to TRBD1. CDR1 and CDR2 (germline): MGHRA, YSYEKL. The junction had 3 bases not matched to a gene; V was cut back by 3 bases and J by 0 bases. CDR3 length equals 15 residues.

For this clone: The same CDR3 arises from other DNA sequences in this sample as well. The V call is TRBV9, the J call TRBJ2-1; 7 bases match TRBD2. CDR1 and CDR2 from the germline V gene are SGDLS and YYNGEE. This CDR3 region has 15 residues. The junction had 4 bases not matched to a gene; V was cut back by 2 bases and J by 2 bases. The CDR3 here is CASSVGGGAYNEQFF. The CDR3 DNA follows: TGTGCCAGCAGCGTGGGCGGGGGAGCCTACAATGAGCAGTTCTTC.

For the CDR3, the DNA is TGTGCCAGCTCACCTTTCCCGGGTCAGCCCCAGCATTTT. Translating it yields CASSPFPGQPQHF. The chain employs TRBV18 and TRBJ1-5; D gene unclear. The length of the CDR3 is 13 residues. Trimming left V 3 bases short and J 6 bases short, with 9 bases between. Germline V CDR1 and CDR2: KGHSH, LQKENI.

This clone appeared once. This chain connects TRBV19 to TRBJ2-1, with 7 nucleotides matching TRBD2. The CDR3 contains 16 residues. Germline V lookup: CDR1 LNHDA, CDR2 SQIVND (reference sequence). The V segment lost 3 bases and the J segment 5 bases; nucleotides outside the gene matches: 10. The CDR3 spells CASSIPYAGEDNEQFF. CDR3 coding DNA: TGTGCCAGTAGTATCCCTTATGCGGGGGAGGACAATGAGCAGTTCTTC.

The rearrangement uses TRBV19 and TRBJ2-2, with 7 bases matching TRBD2. This CDR3 has 14 amino acids. V trimming: 6 bases; J trimming: 7 bases; junction bases outside the gene matches: 8. Looked up from germline, CDR1 is LNHDA and CDR2 is SQIVND (reference sequence). The CDR3 sequence is CASRLGGSGGELFF. For the CDR3, the DNA is TGTGCCAGTAGGCTCGGGGGGAGTGGCGGGGAGCTGTTTTTT.

The chain recombines TRBV30 with TRBJ1-1, with D possibly TRBD1 on 5 matching bases. V lost 5 bases and J lost 5, with 15 bases in between. This CDR3 is 13 amino acids long. Germline V CDR1 and CDR2: GTSNPN, SVGIG (reference sequence). The CDR3: CAWVWRGSTEAFF. In DNA, the CDR3 is TGTGCCTGGGTATGGAGGGGAAGTACTGAAGCTTTCTTT.

This clone has just a few counts. The chain uses TRBV4-1 and TRBJ1-6; D call uncertain. The V gene lost 0 bases and the J gene lost 7 bases, with 7 bases spanning the gap. Germline assignment: CDR1 MGHRA and CDR2 YSYEKL. The CDR3 sequence is 14 residues long. The CDR3 loop reads CASSQEYPNSPLHF. The CDR3 coding sequence is TGCGCCAGCAGCCAAGAATATCCGAATTCACCCCTCCACTTT.